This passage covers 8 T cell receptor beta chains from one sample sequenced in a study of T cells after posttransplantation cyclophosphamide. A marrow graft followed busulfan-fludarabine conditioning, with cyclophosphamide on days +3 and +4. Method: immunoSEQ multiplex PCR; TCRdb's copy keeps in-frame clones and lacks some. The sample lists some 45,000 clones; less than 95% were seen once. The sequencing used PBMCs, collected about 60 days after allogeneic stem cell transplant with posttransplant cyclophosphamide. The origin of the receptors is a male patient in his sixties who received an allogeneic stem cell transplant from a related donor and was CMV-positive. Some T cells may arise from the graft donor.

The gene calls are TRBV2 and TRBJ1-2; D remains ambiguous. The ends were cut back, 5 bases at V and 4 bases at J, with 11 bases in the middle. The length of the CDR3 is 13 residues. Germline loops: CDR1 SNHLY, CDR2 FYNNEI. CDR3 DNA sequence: TGTGCCAGCAGTCCCACAGCTACCTATGGCTACACCTTC. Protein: CASSPTATYGYTF.

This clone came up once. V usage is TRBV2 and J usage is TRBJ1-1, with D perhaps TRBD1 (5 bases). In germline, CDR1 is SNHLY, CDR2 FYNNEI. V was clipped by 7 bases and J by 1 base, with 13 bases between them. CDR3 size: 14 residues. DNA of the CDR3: TGTGCCAGCATTAACGGGACTACGAACACTGAAGCTTTCTTT. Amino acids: CASINGTTNTEAFF. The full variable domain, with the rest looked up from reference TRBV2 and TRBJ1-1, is EPEVTQTPSHQVTQMGQEVILRCVPISNHLYFYWYRQILGQKVEFLVSFYNNEISEKSEIFDDQFSVERPDGSNFTLKIRSTKLEDSAMYFCASINGTTNTEAFFGQGTRLTVV.

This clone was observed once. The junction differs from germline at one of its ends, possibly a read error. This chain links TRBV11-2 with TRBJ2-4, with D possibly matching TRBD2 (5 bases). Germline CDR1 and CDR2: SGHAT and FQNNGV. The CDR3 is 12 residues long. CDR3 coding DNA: TGTGCCAGCAGCTTGGAGACGGCTGACTACCGCTTC. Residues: CASSLETADYRF.

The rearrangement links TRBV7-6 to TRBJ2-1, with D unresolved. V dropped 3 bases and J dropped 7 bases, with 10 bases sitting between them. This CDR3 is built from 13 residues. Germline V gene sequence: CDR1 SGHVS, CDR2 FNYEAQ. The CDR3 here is CASSLGTTNEQFF. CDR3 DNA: TGTGCCAGCAGCTTGGGCACCACTAATGAGCAGTTCTTC.

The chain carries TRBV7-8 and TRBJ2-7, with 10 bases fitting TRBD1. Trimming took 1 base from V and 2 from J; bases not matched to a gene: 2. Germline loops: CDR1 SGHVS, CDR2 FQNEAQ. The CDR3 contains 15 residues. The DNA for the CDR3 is TGTGCCAGCAGCTTAGTAGGGACAGGGGCCTACGAGCAGTACGTC. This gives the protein CASSLVGTGAYEQYV.

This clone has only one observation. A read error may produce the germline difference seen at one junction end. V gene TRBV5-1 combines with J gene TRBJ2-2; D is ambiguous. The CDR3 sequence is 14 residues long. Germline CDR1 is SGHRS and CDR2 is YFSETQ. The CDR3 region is CVSSLKLDPGELFF. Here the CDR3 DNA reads TGCGTCAGCAGCCTGAAACTCGATCCCGGGGAGCTGTTTTTT.

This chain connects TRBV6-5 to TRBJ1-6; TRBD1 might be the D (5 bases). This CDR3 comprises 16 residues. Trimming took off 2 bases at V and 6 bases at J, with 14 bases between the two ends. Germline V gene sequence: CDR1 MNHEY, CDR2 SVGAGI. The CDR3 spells CASSYVGGRGNSPLHF. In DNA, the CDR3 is TGTGCCAGCAGTTACGTTGGGGGGAGAGGTAATTCACCCCTCCACTTT.

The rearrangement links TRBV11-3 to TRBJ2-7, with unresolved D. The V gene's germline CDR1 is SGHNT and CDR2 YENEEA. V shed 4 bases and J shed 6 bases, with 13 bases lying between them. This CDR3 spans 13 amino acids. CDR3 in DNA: TGTGCCAGCAGCTCCCCGTTGTCTACCGAGCAGTACTTC. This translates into CASSSPLSTEQYF.